This is a list of T cell receptor beta chains from one sample in a study of blood T cell repertoires in COVID-19. The assay was immunoSEQ multiplex PCR, and TCRdb's table has in-frame clones only and misses some. Of roughly 440,000 clones listed, approximately 89% are singletons. Sequenced: peripheral blood. All receptors derive from a woman aged 45 to 65 with COVID-19, enrolled during active disease. Each CDR3 is given with its conserved first and last residue. D genes are given only for firm matches. The size field is filled for only some rows; it gives once, few, many or a size class.

>NA|NA|TRBJ2-1|TRBV2
CASQRGYGDYNEQFF
TGTGCCAGCCAAAGGGGATACGGAGATTACAATGAGCAGTTCTTC
>NA|NA|TRBJ1-3|TRBV4-1
CASSPRWGEPGNTIYF
TGCGCCAGCAGCCCGCGGTGGGGGGAGCCTGGAAACACCATATATTTT
>NA|NA|TRBJ1-4|TRBV2
CASTSGQTEKLFF
TGTGCCAGCACCAGTGGACAGACTGAAAAACTGTTTTTT
>TRBD1|NA|TRBJ1-6|TRBV6-5
CASSGRQGANSPLHF
TGTGCCAGCAGCGGAAGACAGGGGGCAAACTCACCCCTCCACTTT
>NA|NA|TRBJ2-3|TRBV7-9
CASSLSGTLAIPDTQYF
TGTGCCAGCAGTCTTTCCGGGACTCTCGCGATCCCAGATACGCAGTATTTT
>TRBD1|NA|TRBJ1-1|TRBV30
CAWNDRGYTEAFF
TGTGCCTGGAATGACAGGGGCTACACTGAAGCTTTCTTT
>NA|NA|TRBJ1-2|TRBV5-1
CASSLEGGGANYGYTF
TGCGCCAGCAGCTTGGAAGGCGGAGGGGCGAACTATGGCTACACCTTC
>NA|few|TRBJ2-5|TRBV5-6
CASSWNDLGGTQYF
TGTGCCAGCAGCTGGAACGACCTGGGGGGGACCCAGTACTTC
>NA|NA|TRBJ2-2|TRBV7-3
CASSPQGGTGELFF
TGTGCCAGCAGCCCCCAGGGAGGAACCGGGGAGCTGTTTTTT
>TRBD1|once|TRBJ1-5|TRBV11-2
CASSLASGTGGVQPQHF
TGTGCCAGCAGCCTCGCCTCCGGGACAGGGGGCGTGCAGCCCCAGCATTTT
>NA|NA|TRBJ1-4|TRBV30
CAWSGGGKLFF
TGTGCCTGGAGTGGAGGCGGGAAACTGTTTTTT
>NA|NA|TRBJ1-5|TRBV20-1
CSASRAGYQPQHF
TGCAGTGCTAGTCGAGCGGGTTATCAGCCCCAGCATTTT
>NA|NA|TRBJ2-3|TRBV5-1
CASSPWGTSTDTQYF
TGCGCCAGCAGCCCTTGGGGGACTAGCACAGATACGCAGTATTTT
>NA|NA|TRBJ1-1|TRBV6-1
CASSDGTGSTEAFF
TGTGCCAGCAGTGACGGCACAGGGAGCACTGAAGCTTTCTTT
>TRBD2|NA|TRBJ2-7|TRBV7-2
CASSSAGGRTYEQYF
TGTGCCAGCAGCTCCGCGGGGGGCCGAACCTACGAGCAGTACTTC